This T cell receptor beta chain was sequenced in a study of PD-L1 blockade in urothelial cancer. Germline V lookup: CDR1 WSHSY, CDR2 SAAADI. Trimming removed 6 bases from V and 2 bases from J, with 18 bases in between. The CDR3 spans 16 residues. Sample time point: pretreatment peripheral blood. This clone was observed a single time. Profiled with immunoSEQ multiplex PCR; TCRdb holds only in-frame clones, not every one. Found here are 90,000 or so clones, almost 90% of them singletons; the top ten hold 1.5% to 2%. The chain uses TRBV10-2 and TRBJ2-3; D remains ambiguous. The input for sequencing was PBMCs, taken around atezolizumab (anti-PD-L1) treatment. This TCR was sampled from a man aged 60 to 75 with urothelial cancer. CDR3 nucleotide sequence: TGCGCCAGCAGCATACAGTCGCCAGGTTCCACAGATACGCAGTATTTT. This translates into CASSIQSPGSTDTQYF.